This note documents a single T cell receptor (beta chain) sequence. Its antigen remains unknown. Sequenced with the Oncomine TCR Beta short-read assay was DNA taken from cultured CD4+ T cells. Each CDR3 protein gets one entry after TCRdb re-called the PCR reads with MiXCR. The sample shows over 15,000 distinct CDR3 sequences, roughly 36% of them seen only once. This record belongs to a study of vaccination and CD4 T cells after COVID-19. Notes on the study in general: In convalescent patients, a median about 90% of reactive clones appeared only post-vaccination. SARS-CoV-2-reactive clonotypes showed a nonsignificant median rise from roughly 21 to 40.

The treatment denotes: roughly ten-day PBMC culture with coronavirus spike peptide pools or control peptides (ViraFEST assay). Days 3 and 7 were when half the medium was replaced with fresh IL-2 medium. Germline values: CDR1 LGHNA, CDR2 YNFKEQ. The V end lost 1 base, the J end lost 8 bases, and 15 bases lay between the germline ends. The CDR3 is 16 amino acids. The chain links TRBV4-2 to TRBJ1-6; unclear D gene. This receptor was taken from a human donor who received a COVID-19 vaccine. The sample here was CD4+ T cells from blood, cultured in vitro, taken before SARS-CoV-2 vaccination. The CDR3 DNA sequence: TGTGCCAGCAGCCAAGTTCTTCCGGGTAGGGATTCACCCCTCCACTTT. Residues: CASSQVLPGRDSPLHF.